This TCR beta chain came from a study of cytomegalovirus exposure and HLA in healthy donors. V lost 2 bases and J lost 3; bases outside the gene matches: 1. The CDR3 has 15 residues. The germline V gene encodes CDR1 MNHNS and CDR2 SASEGT. 13 Jbeta primers and 60 Vbeta primers were used for the PCR. Profiled with immunoSEQ multiplex PCR; TCRdb holds only in-frame clones, not every one. The sample carries around 150,000 clones, 80% to 90% recorded once. The TCR was taken from a woman in her 30s in good health and CMV-seropositive. The V call is TRBV6-1, the J call TRBJ2-6, with 7 bases aligning to TRBD1. Sequenced input: PBMCs. CDR3 amino acids: CASSETGDGANVLTF. The CDR3 DNA reads as TGTGCCAGCAGTGAAACAGGGGATGGGGCCAACGTCCTGACTTTC.